The source of this T cell receptor (beta chain) is a study of OX40 agonist ivuxolimab in advanced cancers. Study-wide background: Hepatocellular carcinoma, melanoma, renal cell or head and neck cancer was diagnosed in the dose-escalation patients.

Trimming cost V 9 bases and J 0 bases, with 16 bases left between them. This CDR3 spans 15 amino acids. Germline lookup yields CDR1 SEHNR and CDR2 FQNEAQ (reference sequence). Here immunoSEQ multiplex PCR was the method, and the copy in TCRdb shows in-frame clones only, minus some. Of around 30,000 clones in the sample, just over 90% were seen once. The sample consisted of CD4+ or CD8+ T cells sorted from blood, taken in a trial of the OX40 agonist ivuxolimab. The clonotype originates from an adult with an advanced solid tumor such as melanoma, head and neck, liver or kidney cancer. The rearrangement links TRBV7-9 to TRBJ2-3; D could derive from TRBD1 or TRBD2 (6 bases each). DNA of the CDR3: TGTGCCAGAATAAGGGGGGTTACTAGCACAGATACGCAGTATTTT. Translating gives CARIRGVTSTDTQYF.